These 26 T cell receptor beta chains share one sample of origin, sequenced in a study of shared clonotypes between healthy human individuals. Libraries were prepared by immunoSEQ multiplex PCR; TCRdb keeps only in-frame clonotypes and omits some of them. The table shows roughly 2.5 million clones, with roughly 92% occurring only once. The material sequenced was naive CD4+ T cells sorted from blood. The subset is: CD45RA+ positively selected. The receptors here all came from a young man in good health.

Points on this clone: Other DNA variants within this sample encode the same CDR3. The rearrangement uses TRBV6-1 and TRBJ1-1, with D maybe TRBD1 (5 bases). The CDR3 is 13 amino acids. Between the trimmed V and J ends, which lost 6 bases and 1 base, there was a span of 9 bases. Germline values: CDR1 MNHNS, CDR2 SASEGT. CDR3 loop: CASSVTGNTEAFF. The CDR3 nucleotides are TGTGCCAGCAGCGTTACAGGGAACACTGAAGCTTTCTTT.

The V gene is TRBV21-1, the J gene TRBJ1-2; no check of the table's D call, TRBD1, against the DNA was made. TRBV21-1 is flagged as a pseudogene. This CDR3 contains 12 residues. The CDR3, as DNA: TGTGCCAGCAGCAAAGGAGGGGGCGGCTACACCTTC. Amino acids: CASSKGGGGYTF.

CDR3 in amino acids: CASSEALRSYGYTF. The DNA for the CDR3 is TGTGCCAGCAGTGAAGCGTTGAGGAGTTATGGCTACACCTTC. The chain links TRBV6-1 to TRBJ1-2; D unresolved. CDR1 MNHNS and CDR2 SASEGT come from the germline V gene. Trimming pared 0 bases from V and 5 bases from J, leaving 10 bases between. This CDR3 is built from 14 residues.

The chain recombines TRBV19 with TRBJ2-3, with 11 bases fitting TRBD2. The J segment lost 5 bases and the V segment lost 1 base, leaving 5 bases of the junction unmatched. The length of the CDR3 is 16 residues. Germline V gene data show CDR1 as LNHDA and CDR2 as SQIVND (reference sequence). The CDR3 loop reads CASSIVLAGGIDTQYF. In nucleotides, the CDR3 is TGTGCCAGTAGTATAGTGCTAGCGGGGGGCATAGATACGCAGTATTTT.

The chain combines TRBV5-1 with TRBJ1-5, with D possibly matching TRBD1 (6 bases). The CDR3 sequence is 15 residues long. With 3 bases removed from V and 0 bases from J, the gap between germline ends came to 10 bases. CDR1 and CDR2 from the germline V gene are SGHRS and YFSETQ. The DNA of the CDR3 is TGCGCCAGCAGCTCGGGGGCGGGTAGCAATCAGCCCCAGCATTTT. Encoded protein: CASSSGAGSNQPQHF. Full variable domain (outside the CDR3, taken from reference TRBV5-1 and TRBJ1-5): KAGVTQTPRYLIKTRGQQVTLSCSPISGHRSVSWYQQTPGQGLQFLFEYFSETQRNKGNFPGRFSGRQFSNSRSEMNVSTLELGDSALYLCASSSGAGSNQPQHFGDGTRLSIL.

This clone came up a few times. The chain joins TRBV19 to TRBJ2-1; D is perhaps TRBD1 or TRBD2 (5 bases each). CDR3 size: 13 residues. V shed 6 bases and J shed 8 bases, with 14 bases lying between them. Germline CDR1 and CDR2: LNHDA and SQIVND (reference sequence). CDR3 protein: CASRVRGGDEQFF. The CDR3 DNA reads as TGTGCCAGTAGGGTCCGGGGCGGCGATGAGCAGTTCTTC.

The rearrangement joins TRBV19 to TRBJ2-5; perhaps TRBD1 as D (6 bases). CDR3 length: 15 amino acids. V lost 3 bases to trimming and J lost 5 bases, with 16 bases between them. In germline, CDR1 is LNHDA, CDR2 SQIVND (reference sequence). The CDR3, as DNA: TGTGCCAGTAGTATGCGGCAGGGGTTTCGCGAGACCCAGTACTTC. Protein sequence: CASSMRQGFRETQYF.

CDR3 coding DNA: TGTGCCAGCAGCCGTTCGGGGGGGATTTACAATGAGCAGTTCTTC. Protein sequence: CASSRSGGIYNEQFF. The chain recombines TRBV11-3 with TRBJ2-1; 8 positions agree with TRBD2. Trimming cost V 5 bases and J 4 bases; bases outside gene matches: 7. CDR1 and CDR2 from the germline V gene are SGHNT and YENEEA. The CDR3 is 15 amino acids.

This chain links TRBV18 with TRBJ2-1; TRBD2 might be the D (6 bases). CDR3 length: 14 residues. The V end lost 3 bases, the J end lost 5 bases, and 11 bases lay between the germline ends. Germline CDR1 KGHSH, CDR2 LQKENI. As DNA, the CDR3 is TGTGCCAGCTCACCGCTAGCGCGTAACAATGAGCAGTTCTTC. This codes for CASSPLARNNEQFF. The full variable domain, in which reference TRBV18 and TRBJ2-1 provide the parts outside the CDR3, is NAGVMQNPRHLVRRRGQEARLRCSPMKGHSHVYWYRQLPEEGLKFMVYLQKENIIDESGMPKERFSAEFPKEGPSILRIQQVVRGDSAAYFCASSPLARNNEQFFGPGTRLTVL.

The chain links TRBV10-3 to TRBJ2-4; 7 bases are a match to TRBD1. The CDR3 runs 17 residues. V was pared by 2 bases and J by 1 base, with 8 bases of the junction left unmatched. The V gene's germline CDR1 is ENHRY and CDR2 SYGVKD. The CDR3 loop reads CAISETWQGEAKNIQYF. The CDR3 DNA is TGTGCCATCAGTGAGACGTGGCAGGGGGAGGCCAAAAACATTCAGTACTTC.

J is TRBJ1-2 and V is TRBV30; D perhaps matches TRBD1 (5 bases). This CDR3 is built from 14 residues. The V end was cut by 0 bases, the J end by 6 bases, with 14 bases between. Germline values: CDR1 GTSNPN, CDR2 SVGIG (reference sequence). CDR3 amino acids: CAWSVIGERNGYTF. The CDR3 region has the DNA TGTGCCTGGAGTGTAATAGGGGAGAGGAATGGCTACACCTTC.

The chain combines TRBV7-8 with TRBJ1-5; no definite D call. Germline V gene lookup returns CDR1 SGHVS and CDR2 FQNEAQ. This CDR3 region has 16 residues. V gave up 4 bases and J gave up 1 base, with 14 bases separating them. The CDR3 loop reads CASSSHPGISNQPQHF. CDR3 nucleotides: TGTGCCAGCAGCTCCCACCCGGGGATAAGCAATCAGCCCCAGCATTTT.

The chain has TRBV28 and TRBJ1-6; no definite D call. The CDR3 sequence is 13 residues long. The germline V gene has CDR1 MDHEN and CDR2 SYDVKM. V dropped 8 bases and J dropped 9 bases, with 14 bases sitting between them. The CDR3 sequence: CASGGRGGSPLHF. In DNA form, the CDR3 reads TGTGCCAGCGGCGGCCGGGGTGGTTCACCCCTCCACTTT.

The CDR3 protein is CASGFPGSKEKLFF. The CDR3 DNA follows: TGTGCCAGCGGCTTCCCCGGGTCAAAGGAAAAACTGTTTTTT. The V gene is TRBV6-6, the J gene TRBJ1-4; no reliable D call. The V and J ends lost 8 bases and 8 bases respectively, with 18 bases between them. Germline loops: CDR1 MNHNY, CDR2 SVGAGI (reference sequence). CDR3 length: 14 amino acids.

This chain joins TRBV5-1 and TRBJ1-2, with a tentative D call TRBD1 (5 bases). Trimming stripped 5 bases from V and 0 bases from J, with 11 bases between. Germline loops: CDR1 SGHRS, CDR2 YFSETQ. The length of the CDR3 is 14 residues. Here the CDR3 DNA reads TGCGCCAGCAGGCCACAGGAGTCTAACTATGGCTACACCTTC. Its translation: CASRPQESNYGYTF.

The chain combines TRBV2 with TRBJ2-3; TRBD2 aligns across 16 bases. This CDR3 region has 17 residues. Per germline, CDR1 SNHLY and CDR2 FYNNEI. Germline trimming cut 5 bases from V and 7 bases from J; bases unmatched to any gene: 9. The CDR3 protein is CASSRRGLAGGGNTQYF. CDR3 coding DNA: TGTGCCAGCAGTAGACGGGGACTAGCGGGAGGGGGAAATACGCAGTATTTT.

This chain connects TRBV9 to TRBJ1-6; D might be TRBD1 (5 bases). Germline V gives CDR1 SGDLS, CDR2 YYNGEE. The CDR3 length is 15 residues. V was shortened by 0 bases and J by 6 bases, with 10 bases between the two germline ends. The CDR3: CASSVDPGINSPLHF. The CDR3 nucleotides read TGTGCCAGCAGCGTAGATCCAGGGATTAATTCACCCCTCCACTTT.

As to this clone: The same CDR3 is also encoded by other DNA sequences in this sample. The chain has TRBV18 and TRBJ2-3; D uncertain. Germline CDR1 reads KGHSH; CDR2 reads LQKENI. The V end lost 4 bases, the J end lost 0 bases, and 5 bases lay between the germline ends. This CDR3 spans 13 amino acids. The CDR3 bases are TGTGCCAGCTCACTTGGGAGCACAGATACGCAGTATTTT. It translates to CASSLGSTDTQYF.

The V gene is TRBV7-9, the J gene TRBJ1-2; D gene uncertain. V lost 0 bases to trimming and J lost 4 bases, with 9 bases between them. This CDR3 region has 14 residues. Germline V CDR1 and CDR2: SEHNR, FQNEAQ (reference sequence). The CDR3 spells CASSLAVLLYGYTF. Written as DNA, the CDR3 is TGTGCCAGCAGCTTAGCAGTCCTTCTCTATGGCTACACCTTC.

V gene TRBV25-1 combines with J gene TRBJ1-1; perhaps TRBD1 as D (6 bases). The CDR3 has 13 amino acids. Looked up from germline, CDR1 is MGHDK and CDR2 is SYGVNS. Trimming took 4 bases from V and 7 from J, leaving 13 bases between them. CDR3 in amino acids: CASSAAGVHEAFF. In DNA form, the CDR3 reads TGTGCCAGCAGTGCCGCAGGGGTTCATGAAGCTTTCTTT.

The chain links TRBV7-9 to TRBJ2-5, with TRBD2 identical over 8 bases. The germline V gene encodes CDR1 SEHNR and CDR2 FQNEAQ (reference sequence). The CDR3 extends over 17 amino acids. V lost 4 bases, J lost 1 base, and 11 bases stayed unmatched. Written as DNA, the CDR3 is TGTGCCAGCAGCTCCCAGCCACTGACTAGCGCCCAAGAGACCCAGTACTTC. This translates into CASSSQPLTSAQETQYF.

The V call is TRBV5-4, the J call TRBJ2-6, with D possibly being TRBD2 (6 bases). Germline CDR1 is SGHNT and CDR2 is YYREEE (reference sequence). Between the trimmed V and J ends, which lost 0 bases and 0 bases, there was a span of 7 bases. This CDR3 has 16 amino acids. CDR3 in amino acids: CASSLEAGSGANVLTF. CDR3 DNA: TGTGCCAGCAGCTTGGAAGCGGGCTCTGGGGCCAACGTCCTGACTTTC.

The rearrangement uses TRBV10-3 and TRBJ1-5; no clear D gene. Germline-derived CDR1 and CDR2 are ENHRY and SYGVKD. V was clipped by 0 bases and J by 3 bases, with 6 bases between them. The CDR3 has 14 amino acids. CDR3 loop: CAISESHDNQPQHF. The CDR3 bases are TGTGCCATCAGTGAGTCACACGACAATCAGCCCCAGCATTTT.

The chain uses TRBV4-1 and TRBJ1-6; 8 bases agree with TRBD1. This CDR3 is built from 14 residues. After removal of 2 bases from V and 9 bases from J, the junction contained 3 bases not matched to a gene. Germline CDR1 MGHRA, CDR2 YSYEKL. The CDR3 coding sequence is TGCGCCAGCAGCCAAAGGACAGGGCGTTCACCCCTCCACTTT. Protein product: CASSQRTGRSPLHF.

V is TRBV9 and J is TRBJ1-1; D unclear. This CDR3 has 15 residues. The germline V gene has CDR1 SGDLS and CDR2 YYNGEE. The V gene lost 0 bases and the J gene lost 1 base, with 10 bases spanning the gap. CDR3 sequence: CASSVAATKNTEAFF. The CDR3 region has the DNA TGTGCCAGCAGCGTAGCCGCCACAAAGAACACTGAAGCTTTCTTT.

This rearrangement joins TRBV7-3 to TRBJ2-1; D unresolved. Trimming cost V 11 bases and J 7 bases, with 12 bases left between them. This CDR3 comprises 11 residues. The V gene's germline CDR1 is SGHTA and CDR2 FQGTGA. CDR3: CARILGNEQFF. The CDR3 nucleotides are TGTGCCCGTATTCTCGGGAATGAGCAGTTCTTC.